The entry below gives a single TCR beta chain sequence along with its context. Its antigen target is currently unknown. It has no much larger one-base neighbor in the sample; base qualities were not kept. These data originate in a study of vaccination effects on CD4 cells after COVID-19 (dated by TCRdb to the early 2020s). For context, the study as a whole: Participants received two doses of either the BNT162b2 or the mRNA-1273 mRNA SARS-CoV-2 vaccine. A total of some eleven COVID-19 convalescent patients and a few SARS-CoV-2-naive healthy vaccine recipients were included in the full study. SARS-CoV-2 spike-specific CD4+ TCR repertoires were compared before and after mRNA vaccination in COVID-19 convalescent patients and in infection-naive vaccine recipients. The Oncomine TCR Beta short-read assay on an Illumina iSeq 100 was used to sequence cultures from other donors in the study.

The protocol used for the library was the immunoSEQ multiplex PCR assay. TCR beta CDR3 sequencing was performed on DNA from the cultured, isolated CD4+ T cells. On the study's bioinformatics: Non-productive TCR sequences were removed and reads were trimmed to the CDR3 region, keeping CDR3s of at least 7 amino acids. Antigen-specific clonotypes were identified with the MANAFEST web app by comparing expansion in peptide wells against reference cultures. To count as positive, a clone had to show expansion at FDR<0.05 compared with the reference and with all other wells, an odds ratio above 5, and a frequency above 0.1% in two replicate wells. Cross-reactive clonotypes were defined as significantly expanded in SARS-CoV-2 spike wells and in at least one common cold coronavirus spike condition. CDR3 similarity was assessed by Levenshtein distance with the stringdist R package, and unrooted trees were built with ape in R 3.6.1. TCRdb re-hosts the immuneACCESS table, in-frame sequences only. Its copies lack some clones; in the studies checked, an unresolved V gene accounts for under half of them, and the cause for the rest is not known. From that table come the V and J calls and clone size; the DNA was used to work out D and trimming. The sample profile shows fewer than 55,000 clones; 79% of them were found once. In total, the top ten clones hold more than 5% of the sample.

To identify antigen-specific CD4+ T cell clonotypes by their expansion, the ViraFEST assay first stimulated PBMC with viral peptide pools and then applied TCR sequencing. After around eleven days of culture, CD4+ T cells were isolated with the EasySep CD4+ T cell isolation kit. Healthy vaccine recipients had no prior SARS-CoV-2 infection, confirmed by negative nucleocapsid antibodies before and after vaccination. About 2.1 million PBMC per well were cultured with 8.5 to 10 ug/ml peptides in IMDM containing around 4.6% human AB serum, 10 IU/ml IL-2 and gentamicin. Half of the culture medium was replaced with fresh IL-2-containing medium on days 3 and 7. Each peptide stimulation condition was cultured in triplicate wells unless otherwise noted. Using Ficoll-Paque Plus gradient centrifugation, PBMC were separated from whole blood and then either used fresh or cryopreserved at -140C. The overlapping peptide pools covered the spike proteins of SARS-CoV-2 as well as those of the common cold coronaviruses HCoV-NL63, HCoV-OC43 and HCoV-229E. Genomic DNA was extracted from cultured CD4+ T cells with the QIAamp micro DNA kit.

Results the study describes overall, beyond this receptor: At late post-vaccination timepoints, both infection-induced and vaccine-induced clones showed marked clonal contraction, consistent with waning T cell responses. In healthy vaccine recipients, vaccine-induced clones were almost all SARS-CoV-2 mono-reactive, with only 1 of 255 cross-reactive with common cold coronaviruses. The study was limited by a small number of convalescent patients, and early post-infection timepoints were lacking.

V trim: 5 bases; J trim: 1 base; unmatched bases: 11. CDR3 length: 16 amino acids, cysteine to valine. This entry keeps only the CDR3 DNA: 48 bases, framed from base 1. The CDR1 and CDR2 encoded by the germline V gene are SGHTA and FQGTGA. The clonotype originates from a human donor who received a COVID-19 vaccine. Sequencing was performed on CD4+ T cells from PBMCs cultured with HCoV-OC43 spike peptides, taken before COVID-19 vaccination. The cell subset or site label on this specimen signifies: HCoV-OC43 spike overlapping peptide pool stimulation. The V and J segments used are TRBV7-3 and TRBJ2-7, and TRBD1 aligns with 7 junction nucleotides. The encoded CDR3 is CASSTLGLDRSYEQYV. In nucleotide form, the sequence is TGTGCCAGCAGCACACTAGGCCTGGACAGGTCCTACGAGCAGTACGTC.